These 30 T cell receptor beta chains were all obtained from the same sample, sequenced in a study of T cells expressing NK-cell markers. Reprocessing the 5' RACE reads, TCRdb reports a single entry for every CDR3 protein and omits DNA. The sample table sets out 450,000 to 600,000 distinct CDR3 sequences. Material: blood T cells: a sorted CD56 or NKG2C T cell subset, CD4+ or CD8+ T cells, or bulk PBMC T cells (not recorded which). The receptors were sampled from a man between 18 and 35 years old in good health.

The V and J genes are TRBV7-2 and TRBJ1-2; TCRdb's D gene call, TRBD1, goes unchecked for lack of DNA. Germline CDR1 reads SGHTA; CDR2 reads FQGNSA. The CDR3 length is 15 residues. This chain's CDR3 is CASSLALTGRYGYTF.

This chain links TRBV7-6 with TRBJ2-7; TCRdb lists TRBD1, though no DNA is available to test this call. The germline V gene has CDR1 SGHVS and CDR2 FNYEAQ. CDR3 length: 16 amino acids. CDR3 in amino acids: CASSPAGGRTSYEQYF.

CDR3: CASSFGRGTYNEQFF. The chain recombines TRBV11-2 with TRBJ2-1; the D call from TCRdb, TRBD2, cannot be confirmed without DNA. CDR1 is SGHAT and CDR2 is FQNNGV in the germline V gene. CDR3 length: 15 amino acids. Filled out from reference TRBV11-2 and TRBJ2-1, the complete variable domain reads EAGVAQSPRYKIIEKRQSVAFWCNPISGHATLYWYQQILGQGPKLLIQFQNNGVVDDSQLPKDRFSAERLKGVDSTLKIQPAKLEDSAVYLCASSFGRGTYNEQFFGPGTRLTVL.

The chain joins TRBV7-2 to TRBJ2-7; with no DNA, the TCRdb D assignment of TRBD1 cannot be verified. Germline V gives CDR1 SGHTA, CDR2 FQGNSA. The CDR3 is 14 amino acids. The CDR3 sequence is CASSSRGLGYEQYF.

The chain joins TRBV4-2 to TRBJ1-2; checking the TCRdb D call of TRBD1 is not possible without DNA. Germline lookup yields CDR1 LGHNA and CDR2 YNFKEQ. CDR3 length equals 13 residues. The CDR3 protein is CASSRSDRDGYTF.

The chain joins TRBV10-3 to TRBJ2-1; the D call from TCRdb, TRBD2, cannot be confirmed without DNA. The length of the CDR3 is 15 residues. The germline gives CDR1 ENHRY, CDR2 SYGVKD. CDR3 region: CAISGGTSGSLEQFF.

V is TRBV15 and J is TRBJ2-3; TCRdb lists TRBD2, though no DNA is available to test this call. CDR1 is LNHNV and CDR2 is YYDKDF in the germline V gene (reference sequence). The length of the CDR3 is 17 residues. CDR3 protein: CATSREGGLAGADTQYF.

The rearrangement joins TRBV7-2 to TRBJ2-7; TCRdb picks TRBD2, but there is no DNA to check that call. The length of the CDR3 is 14 residues. In germline, CDR1 is SGHTA, CDR2 FQGNSA. This CDR3 is CASSLVASGRPQYF. The full variable domain, completed using reference TRBV7-2 and TRBJ2-7, is GAGVSQSPSNKVTEKGKDVELRCDPISGHTALYWYRQSLGQGLEFLIYFQGNSAPDKSGLPSDRFSAERTGGSVSTLTIQRTQQEDSAVYLCASSLVASGRPQYFGPGTRLTVT.

V usage is TRBV12-3 or TRBV12-4 and J usage is TRBJ2-4; TCRdb's assignment of TRBD1 cannot be checked, as there is no DNA. The CDR3 is made up of 18 amino acids. The CDR3 loop reads CASSFWAGGLLAKNIQYF.

The chain recombines TRBV15 with TRBJ2-5; TCRdb returns TRBD2, unconfirmable since there is no DNA. The V gene's germline CDR1 is LNHNV and CDR2 YYDKDF (reference sequence). The CDR3 contains 16 residues. The CDR3: CATSRTSGGTGETQYF.

The chain links TRBV11-1 to TRBJ2-1; TCRdb's assignment of TRBD2 cannot be checked, as there is no DNA. CDR1 and CDR2 (germline): SGHAT, FQDESV (reference sequence). There are 18 residues in the CDR3. This CDR3 reads CASSLLAGATNSYNEQFF.

The chain carries TRBV30 and TRBJ2-2; TCRdb outputs TRBD1, but without DNA this stays unchecked. Germline lookup yields CDR1 GTSNPN and CDR2 SVGIG (reference sequence). The CDR3 has 14 residues. The CDR3 protein is CAWSEGRNTGELFF.

The chain couples TRBV12-3 or TRBV12-4 to TRBJ2-3; the D call of TRBD1 rests on TCRdb alone, since no DNA is present to check it. CDR3 length: 17 amino acids. The CDR3 is CASSRRQGIFKGDTQYF.

V and J are TRBV29-1 and TRBJ2-7; TCRdb's D gene call, TRBD1, goes unchecked for lack of DNA. The CDR3 covers 14 residues. CDR1 and CDR2 from the germline V gene are SQVTM and ANQGSEA. CDR3 amino acids: CSVGQGSGGYEQYF.

The gene calls are TRBV29-1 and TRBJ2-2; the D gene TCRdb calls, TRBD1, cannot be checked with no DNA. CDR1 is SQVTM and CDR2 is ANQGSEA in the germline V gene. CDR3 size: 13 residues. The CDR3 loop is CSALDRSPGELFF.

V usage is TRBV4-3 and J usage is TRBJ1-5; TCRdb picks TRBD1, but there is no DNA to check that call. The CDR3 covers 14 residues. CDR1 LGHNA and CDR2 YSLEER come from the germline V gene. The CDR3 sequence is CASSQKVRDQPQHF.

The chain couples TRBV28 to TRBJ2-1. Germline V lookup: CDR1 MDHEN, CDR2 SYDVKM. The CDR3 runs 15 residues. This chain's CDR3 is CASREARSSYNEQFF. Drawing the rest from reference TRBV28 and TRBJ2-1, the complete variable domain is DVKVTQSSRYLVKRTGEKVFLECVQDMDHENMFWYRQDPGLGLRLIYFSYDVKMKEKGDIPEGYSVSREKKERFSLILESASTNQTSMYLCASREARSSYNEQFFGPGTRLTVL.

The rearrangement links TRBV6-5 to TRBJ2-1; TCRdb calls TRBD2, which cannot be checked without DNA. The CDR3 has 16 amino acids. CDR1 and CDR2 (germline): MNHEY, SVGAGI. The CDR3 spells CASSTKREGPRVEQFF.

The chain links TRBV12-3 or TRBV12-4 to TRBJ2-2; the D call from TCRdb, TRBD1, cannot be confirmed without DNA. This CDR3 has 17 amino acids. The CDR3 here is CASSTGTGGGKAGELFF.

This chain joins TRBV20-1 and TRBJ2-7; TCRdb's D call of TRBD2 is untestable without DNA. This CDR3 comprises 15 residues. Germline V lookup: CDR1 DFQATT, CDR2 SNEGSKA (reference sequence). The CDR3 reads CSAIRTGTNSYEQYF.

This sequence joins TRBV5-1 and TRBJ1-1; TCRdb gives TRBD1 as the D gene, but with no DNA this cannot be confirmed. The CDR3 extends over 13 amino acids. Germline V gives CDR1 SGHRS, CDR2 YFSETQ. CDR3 protein: CASRRGSYTEAFF.

The V call is TRBV19, the J call TRBJ2-2; TCRdb outputs TRBD2, but without DNA this stays unchecked. Germline assignment: CDR1 LNHDA and CDR2 SQIVND (reference sequence). This CDR3 has 13 residues. The CDR3 reads CATQGSGLGELFF.

The chain employs TRBV4-1 and TRBJ2-1; TCRdb reports TRBD2, a call that lacks DNA to check it against. The CDR3 runs to 14 residues. In germline, CDR1 is MGHRA, CDR2 YSYEKL. The CDR3 loop is CASSRGLAYNEQFF.

The CDR3 is CSVEHPWQGNTGELFF. The V gene is TRBV29-1, the J gene TRBJ2-2; TCRdb's D call, TRBD1, is unchecked because there is no DNA. The CDR3 runs to 16 residues. Germline CDR1 reads SQVTM; CDR2 reads ANQGSEA.

This chain joins TRBV20-1 and TRBJ1-1; the D call from TCRdb, TRBD1, cannot be confirmed without DNA. CDR3 length equals 13 residues. CDR1 and CDR2 from the germline V gene are DFQATT and SNEGSKA (reference sequence). Here the CDR3 reads CRPTQGLNTEAFF.

The rearrangement joins TRBV6-2 or TRBV6-3 to TRBJ2-5. The CDR3 is 16 amino acids. Germline CDR1 and CDR2: MNHEY and SVGEGT. This CDR3 is CASSYSNPTVQETQYF.

The rearrangement uses TRBV11-2 and TRBJ1-5. Germline V gene sequence: CDR1 SGHAT, CDR2 FQNNGV. The length of the CDR3 is 17 residues. CDR3 amino acids: CASSPLLRIRRDQPQHF.

V usage is TRBV6-5 and J usage is TRBJ1-6. The CDR3 spans 15 residues. Germline CDR1 reads MNHEY; CDR2 reads SVGAGI. The CDR3 sequence: CASSHTPEGNSPLHF.

The chain's CDR3 is CASRRTSGMNTGELFF. The genes are TRBV28 and TRBJ2-2; TCRdb's D call of TRBD2 is untestable without DNA. CDR3 size: 16 residues. Germline CDR1 reads MDHEN; CDR2 reads SYDVKM.

This CDR3 is CASSGAGRKNYGYTF. This chain links TRBV12-3 or TRBV12-4 with TRBJ1-2. The CDR3 sequence is 15 residues long.